This T cell receptor (beta chain) is drawn from a study of HIV-infected patients and healthy controls. Germline CDR1 reads SGHKS; CDR2 reads YYEKEE (reference sequence). This CDR3 has 11 amino acids. V was shortened by 0 bases and J by 3 bases, with 1 base between the two germline ends. TCRdb recomputed calls from the 5' RACE reads with MiXCR, one row per CDR3 protein. Here the sample spans some 19,000 distinct CDR3 sequences, roughly 15% being singletons. There are many counts of this clonotype. The clonotype comes from a human donor in good health. Sequenced: CD8+ T cells from blood. The J gene is TRBJ2-7, the V gene TRBV5-5; D is uncertain. CDR3 protein: CASSLDYEQYF. The CDR3 DNA is TGTGCCAGCAGCTTGGACTACGAGCAGTACTTC.